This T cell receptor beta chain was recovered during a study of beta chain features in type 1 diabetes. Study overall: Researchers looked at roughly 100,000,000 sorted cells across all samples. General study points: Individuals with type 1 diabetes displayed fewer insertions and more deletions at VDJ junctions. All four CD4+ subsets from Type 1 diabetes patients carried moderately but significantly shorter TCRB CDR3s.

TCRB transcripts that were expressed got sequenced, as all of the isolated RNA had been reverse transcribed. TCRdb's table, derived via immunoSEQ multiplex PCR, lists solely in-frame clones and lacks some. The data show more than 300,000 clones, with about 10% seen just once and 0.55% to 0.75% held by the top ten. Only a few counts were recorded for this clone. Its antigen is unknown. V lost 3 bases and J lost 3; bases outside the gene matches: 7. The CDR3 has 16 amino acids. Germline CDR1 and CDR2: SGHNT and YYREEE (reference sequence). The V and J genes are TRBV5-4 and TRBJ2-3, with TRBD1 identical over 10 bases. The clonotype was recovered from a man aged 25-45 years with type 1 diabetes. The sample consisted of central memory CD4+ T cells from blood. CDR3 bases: TGTGCCAGCAGCTCCCAGGGACAGGGGTCGACAGATACGCAGTATTTT. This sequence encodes CASSSQGQGSTDTQYF.